This T cell receptor (beta chain) was observed in a study of blood T cell repertoires in COVID-19. In the original analysis: Cell counts per sample came from amplifying reference gene primers. TCRdb keeps only in-frame clones here, not all; method: immunoSEQ multiplex PCR. Clonal size and the V and J genes are those of that table, whereas D and trimming came from the DNA. The sample carries about 140,000 clones, around 81% recorded once. Germline CDR1 reads ENHRY; CDR2 reads SYGVKD. With 4 bases removed from V and 1 base from J, the gap between germline ends came to 7 bases. The CDR3 contains 13 residues.

Sequenced input: peripheral blood. The sequence was collected from a woman in her fifties or sixties with acute or convalescent COVID-19. The rearrangement joins TRBV10-3 to TRBJ1-1; D remains ambiguous. The CDR3 DNA follows: TGTGCCATCAGTGGAGTCGAGAACACTGAAGCTTTCTTT. It codes for CAISGVENTEAFF.